This T cell receptor (beta chain) came from a study of T cells in Graves' hyperthyroidism and ophthalmopathy. About the research overall: Before treatment of any kind, peripheral blood was taken at initial diagnosis.

V lost 5 bases and J lost 5; bases outside the gene matches: 7. The CDR3 length is 15 residues. Germline assignment: CDR1 SEHNR and CDR2 FQNEAQ (reference sequence). Any patient presenting with uncontrolled infection, other autoimmune disease, pregnancy or lactation was left out. Each diagnosis drew on symptoms, thyroxine, TRAb, thyroid ultrasound and orbital computed tomography findings. A word on this clonotype: Antigen specificity is unknown.

General study findings and limits: Most thyroid-expanded clonotypes above 0.001 were also found in blood.

The TCR beta CDR3 regions underwent amplification using RNA transcripts as the source. A set of HTBI primers served as the primers for a first-round RT-PCR of the TCR CDR3. TCRdb called the multiplex PCR reads again in MiXCR, with one record for every CDR3 protein. The repertoire holds more than 500,000 distinct CDR3 sequences, 11% to 15% seen once, with 14% in the top ten. Sequencing used blood. The clonotype was recovered from a woman aged 40 to 50 with Graves' hyperthyroidism. The rearrangement uses TRBV7-9 and TRBJ2-3, with 10 bases matching TRBD2. The CDR3 region is CASSALAGVLDTQYF. CDR3 sequence (DNA): TGTGCCAGCAGCGCGCTAGCGGGAGTGCTAGATACGCAGTATTTT.